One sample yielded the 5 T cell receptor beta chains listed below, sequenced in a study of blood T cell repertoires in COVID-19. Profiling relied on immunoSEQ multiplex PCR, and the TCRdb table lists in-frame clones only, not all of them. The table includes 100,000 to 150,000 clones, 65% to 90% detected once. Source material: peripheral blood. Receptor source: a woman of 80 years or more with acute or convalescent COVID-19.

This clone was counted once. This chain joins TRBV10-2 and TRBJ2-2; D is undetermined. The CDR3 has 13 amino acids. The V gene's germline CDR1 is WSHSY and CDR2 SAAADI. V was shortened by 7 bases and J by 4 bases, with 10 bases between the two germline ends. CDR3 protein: CASKSYGTGELFF. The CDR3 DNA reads TGCGCCAGCAAGAGTTACGGCACCGGGGAGCTGTTTTTT.

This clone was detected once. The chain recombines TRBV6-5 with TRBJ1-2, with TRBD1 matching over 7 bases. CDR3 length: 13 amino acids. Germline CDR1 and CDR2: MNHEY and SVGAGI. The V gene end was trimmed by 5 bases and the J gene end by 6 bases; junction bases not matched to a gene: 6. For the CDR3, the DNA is TGTGCCAGCAGTCCGACCGGGACAGATGGCTACACCTTC. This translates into CASSPTGTDGYTF.

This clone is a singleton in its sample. The DNA of the CDR3 is TGTGCCAGCAGCTTCACACAGAACACTGAAGCTTTCTTT. Translating gives CASSFTQNTEAFF. This chain joins TRBV7-3 and TRBJ1-1; D gene unclear. Germline values: CDR1 SGHTA, CDR2 FQGTGA. CDR3 length: 13 amino acids. V was clipped by 3 bases and J by 1 base, with 6 bases between them.

CDR3 protein: CASSMGTDSYYGYTF. DNA of the CDR3: TGTGCCAGTAGTATGGGGACAGATTCCTACTATGGCTACACCTTC. This chain joins TRBV19 and TRBJ1-2, with 7 nucleotides matching TRBD1. The CDR3 extends over 15 amino acids. The V gene end was trimmed by 3 bases and the J gene end by 3 bases; junction bases not matched to a gene: 7. Looked up from germline, CDR1 is LNHDA and CDR2 is SQIVND (reference sequence).

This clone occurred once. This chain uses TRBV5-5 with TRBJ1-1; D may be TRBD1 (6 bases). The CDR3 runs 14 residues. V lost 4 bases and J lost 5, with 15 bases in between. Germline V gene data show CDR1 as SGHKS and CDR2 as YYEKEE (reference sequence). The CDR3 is CASSLGQGHTEAFF. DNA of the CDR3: TGTGCCAGCAGCCTCGGGCAGGGACATACTGAAGCTTTCTTT. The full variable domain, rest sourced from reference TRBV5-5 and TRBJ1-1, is DAGVTQSPTHLIKTRGQQVTLRCSPISGHKSVSWYQQVLGQGPQFIFQYYEKEERGRGNFPDRFSARQFPNYSSELNVNALLLGDSALYLCASSLGQGHTEAFFGQGTRLTVV.